This TCR beta chain was captured by sequencing in a study of blood T cells in healthy people across ages. Study-wide results and caveats: Those diversity estimates obtained from one million T cells were thought to be underestimates. Age brought a roughly linear fall in TCR beta diversity measured per million T cells.

Together with a sample-barcoded 5' primer, a J-beta primer mix was included in a second PCR lasting roughly 6 to 12 cycles. Carrying 12 random nucleotides, a template-switch adaptor labeled each individual cDNA molecule. TCRdb re-called the 5' RACE reads with MiXCR, one entry per CDR3 protein. The sample records about 1,000,000 distinct CDR3 sequences, 35% to 55% being singletons. Healthy Caucasian individuals from Russia aged about 6 to 90 were enrolled as donors. Worth noting for this clonotype: Its antigen remains unidentified.

Specimen: blood. This TCR was sampled from an older woman in good health.

The CDR3 nucleotides read TGTGCCAGCTCACCACCACCCGGGACTAGCGGTAGGGAGCAGTTCTTC. This sequence encodes CASSPPPGTSGREQFF. This sequence joins TRBV18 and TRBJ2-1; 11 positions agree with TRBD2. The germline V gene has CDR1 KGHSH and CDR2 LQKENI. V lost 0 bases and J lost 10; bases outside the gene matches: 8. The CDR3 extends over 16 amino acids.